This is a list of T cell receptor beta chains from one sample in a study of T cell clones after liver transplantation. Some clones are missing from TCRdb's copy, which holds only in-frame ones; the method was immunoSEQ multiplex PCR. The sample holds 65,000 to 80,000 clones, roughly 85% seen once. Source: CD4+ T cells from blood, taken at the 22-month timepoint. These receptors were collected from a human patient who received a liver transplant. T cells may partly derive from the graft donor. Both conserved end residues are part of each CDR3. The D gene is left open where the match is weak. Where a row states a size, it is once, few, many or the class of an expanded clone; other rows omit it.

j_gene: TRBJ2-3
abundance: NA
v_gene: TRBV7-2
d_gene: TRBD2
len: 19
CDR3aa: CASSLVPSGGVGNTDTQYF
CDR3nt: TGTGCCAGCAGCTTAGTCCCTAGCGGGGGGGTGGGAAACACAGATACGCAGTATTTT

j_gene: TRBJ2-7
abundance: few
v_gene: TRBV4-2
d_gene: NA
len: 16
CDR3aa: CASSQDGIADSYEQYF
CDR3nt: TGTGCCAGCAGCCAAGATGGAATAGCGGACTCCTACGAGCAGTACTTC

j_gene: TRBJ1-6
abundance: NA
v_gene: TRBV27
d_gene: NA
len: 14
CDR3aa: CASSIQGMNSPLHF
CDR3nt: TGTGCCAGCAGTATCCAGGGGATGAATTCACCCCTCCACTTT

j_gene: TRBJ1-5
abundance: NA
v_gene: TRBV21-1
d_gene: NA
len: 16
CDR3aa: CASSKLPGRGNQPQHF
CDR3nt: TGTGCCAGCAGCAAACTTCCAGGACGTGGCAATCAGCCCCAGCATTTT

j_gene: TRBJ1-5
abundance: once
v_gene: TRBV5-3
d_gene: TRBD1
len: 16
CDR3aa: CARSSRTGNSNQPQHF
CDR3nt: TGTGCCAGAAGCTCCCGGACAGGGAATAGCAATCAGCCCCAGCATTTT

j_gene: TRBJ2-3
abundance: NA
v_gene: TRBV19
d_gene: TRBD2
len: 16
CDR3aa: CASSRERGVGTDTQYF
CDR3nt: TGTGCCAGTAGTAGGGAGCGGGGGGTCGGCACAGATACGCAGTATTTT

j_gene: TRBJ1-1
abundance: NA
v_gene: TRBV10-3
d_gene: NA
len: 12
CDR3aa: CAISGQNTEAFF
CDR3nt: TGTGCCATCAGTGGACAGAACACTGAAGCTTTCTTT

j_gene: TRBJ2-3
abundance: NA
v_gene: TRBV2
d_gene: TRBD2
len: 15
CDR3aa: CASSVRGGGTDTQYF
CDR3nt: TGTGCCAGCAGTGTTCGCGGGGGAGGCACAGATACGCAGTATTTT

j_gene: TRBJ2-3
abundance: NA
v_gene: TRBV9
d_gene: NA
len: 11
CDR3aa: CASESADTQYF
CDR3nt: TGTGCCAGCGAGTCGGCAGATACGCAGTATTTT

j_gene: TRBJ2-7
abundance: once
v_gene: TRBV5-1
d_gene: TRBD1
len: 14
CDR3aa: CASSLDGQDGEQYF
CDR3nt: TGCGCCAGCAGCTTGGACGGACAGGACGGGGAGCAGTACTTC

j_gene: TRBJ1-5
abundance: NA
v_gene: TRBV10-3
d_gene: NA
len: 15
CDR3aa: CAISDRGQGNQPQHF
CDR3nt: TGTGCCATCAGTGATAGGGGTCAGGGCAATCAGCCCCAGCATTTT

j_gene: TRBJ1-4
abundance: NA
v_gene: TRBV7-8
d_gene: NA
len: 16
CDR3aa: CASSFLQGVPHEKLFF
CDR3nt: TGTGCCAGCAGCTTTCTACAGGGAGTTCCCCATGAAAAACTGTTTTTT

j_gene: TRBJ2-7
abundance: NA
v_gene: TRBV6-6
d_gene: NA
len: 14
CDR3aa: CASSPRDLGGEQYF
CDR3nt: TGTGCCAGCAGTCCACGGGACCTCGGGGGCGAGCAGTACTTC

j_gene: TRBJ1-4
abundance: NA
v_gene: TRBV15
d_gene: NA
len: 15
CDR3aa: CATRDNGATNEKLFF
CDR3nt: TGTGCCACCAGAGACAACGGGGCAACTAATGAAAAACTGTTTTTT

j_gene: TRBJ1-2
abundance: NA
v_gene: TRBV28
d_gene: NA
len: 12
CDR3aa: CASSLGRLGYTF
CDR3nt: TGTGCCAGCAGTTTAGGACGCCTGGGCTACACCTTC

j_gene: TRBJ2-7
abundance: NA
v_gene: TRBV27
d_gene: NA
len: 13
CDR3aa: CASSGRDPYEQYF
CDR3nt: TGTGCCAGCAGTGGCAGGGATCCCTACGAGCAGTACTTC

j_gene: TRBJ2-7
abundance: NA
v_gene: TRBV19
d_gene: TRBD2
len: 15
CDR3aa: CASSKTSGANYEQYF
CDR3nt: TGTGCCAGTAGTAAAACTAGCGGGGCCAACTACGAGCAGTACTTC

j_gene: TRBJ2-6
abundance: NA
v_gene: TRBV30
d_gene: TRBD1
len: 16
CDR3aa: CAWSPDRGSGANVLTF
CDR3nt: TGTGCCTGGAGCCCGGACAGGGGTTCTGGGGCCAACGTCCTGACTTTC

j_gene: TRBJ2-1
abundance: NA
v_gene: TRBV11-3
d_gene: TRBD2
len: 15
CDR3aa: CASSSGTSGGGEQFF
CDR3nt: TGTGCCAGCAGCTCCGGTACTAGCGGGGGCGGGGAGCAGTTCTTC

j_gene: TRBJ2-3
abundance: NA
v_gene: TRBV5-1
d_gene: NA
len: 16
CDR3aa: CASSLAAGGRGDTQYF
CDR3nt: TGCGCCAGCAGCTTGGCCGCCGGGGGGCGGGGAGATACGCAGTATTTT

j_gene: TRBJ2-5
abundance: NA
v_gene: TRBV11-2
d_gene: NA
len: 13
CDR3aa: CASSFQYQETQYF
CDR3nt: TGTGCCAGCAGCTTCCAGTACCAAGAGACCCAGTACTTC

j_gene: TRBJ1-3
abundance: NA
v_gene: TRBV4-3
d_gene: NA
len: 15
CDR3aa: CASSQTPGPGNTIYF
CDR3nt: TGCGCCAGCAGCCAAACCCCGGGCCCAGGAAACACCATATATTTT

j_gene: TRBJ2-7
abundance: NA
v_gene: TRBV7-6
d_gene: TRBD2
len: 13
CDR3aa: CASSPGTTVEQYF
CDR3nt: TGTGCCAGCAGCCCCGGGACTACCGTTGAGCAGTACTTC

j_gene: TRBJ2-1
abundance: NA
v_gene: TRBV4-2
d_gene: TRBD2
len: 14
CDR3aa: CASSRAGGDNEQFF
CDR3nt: TGTGCCAGCAGCAGGGCGGGGGGGGACAATGAGCAGTTCTTC

j_gene: TRBJ1-1
abundance: NA
v_gene: TRBV6-6
d_gene: NA
len: 13
CDR3aa: CASSLQGNTEAFF
CDR3nt: TGTGCCAGCAGTTTACAGGGGAACACTGAAGCTTTCTTT

j_gene: TRBJ2-2
abundance: NA
v_gene: TRBV9
d_gene: NA
len: 15
CDR3aa: CASSVSLVGGGELFF
CDR3nt: TGTGCCAGCAGCGTATCGTTAGTTGGAGGCGGGGAGCTGTTTTTT

j_gene: TRBJ1-5
abundance: once
v_gene: TRBV6-1
d_gene: NA
len: 14
CDR3aa: CASSAAQGNQPQHF
CDR3nt: TGTGCCAGCAGTGCCGCCCAAGGCAATCAGCCCCAGCATTTT

j_gene: TRBJ2-1
abundance: NA
v_gene: TRBV6-5
d_gene: TRBD1
len: 16
CDR3aa: CASSYSPGGARNEQFF
CDR3nt: TGTGCCAGCAGTTACTCTCCAGGGGGCGCGAGGAATGAGCAGTTCTTC

j_gene: TRBJ2-5
abundance: NA
v_gene: TRBV5-1
d_gene: NA
len: 15
CDR3aa: CASSFGQLSQETQYF
CDR3nt: TGCGCCAGCAGCTTTGGACAGCTCAGTCAAGAGACCCAGTACTTC

j_gene: TRBJ1-2
abundance: NA
v_gene: TRBV7-9
d_gene: NA
len: 15
CDR3aa: CASRRTGSAPGGYTF
CDR3nt: TGTGCCAGCAGGCGAACAGGGTCAGCTCCGGGTGGCTACACCTTC

j_gene: TRBJ2-5
abundance: NA
v_gene: TRBV27
d_gene: NA
len: 16
CDR3aa: CASSSRDRPRQETQYF
CDR3nt: TGTGCCAGCAGTTCACGCGACAGGCCGAGACAAGAGACCCAGTACTTC

j_gene: TRBJ2-3
abundance: NA
v_gene: TRBV5-4
d_gene: NA
len: 12
CDR3aa: CATRRDTDTQYF
CDR3nt: TGTGCCACCCGCCGGGACACAGATACGCAGTATTTT

j_gene: TRBJ1-5
abundance: NA
v_gene: TRBV15
d_gene: TRBD1
len: 15
CDR3aa: CATSRGQGGNQPQHF
CDR3nt: TGTGCCACCAGCAGAGGACAGGGAGGCAATCAGCCCCAGCATTTT

j_gene: TRBJ2-5
abundance: few
v_gene: TRBV7-2
d_gene: TRBD1
len: 16
CDR3aa: CASSPGQAKGQETQYF
CDR3nt: TGTGCCAGCAGCCCGGGACAGGCGAAGGGACAAGAGACCCAGTACTTC

j_gene: TRBJ2-5
abundance: NA
v_gene: TRBV9
d_gene: NA
len: 14
CDR3aa: CASSVGQLQETQYF
CDR3nt: TGTGCCAGCAGCGTGGGACAATTGCAAGAGACCCAGTACTTC

j_gene: TRBJ1-3
abundance: NA
v_gene: TRBV9
d_gene: NA
len: 16
CDR3aa: CASSVVPGISGNTIYF
CDR3nt: TGTGCCAGCAGCGTAGTGCCAGGCATCTCTGGAAACACCATATATTTT

j_gene: TRBJ1-3
abundance: NA
v_gene: TRBV5-1
d_gene: NA
len: 14
CDR3aa: CASSRDASGNTIYF
CDR3nt: TGCGCCAGCAGCCGAGACGCCTCTGGAAACACCATATATTTT

j_gene: TRBJ2-4
abundance: NA
v_gene: TRBV27
d_gene: NA
len: 15
CDR3aa: CASSLQGRSKNIQYF
CDR3nt: TGTGCCAGCAGTTTACAGGGTCGGTCCAAAAACATTCAGTACTTC

j_gene: TRBJ2-3
abundance: NA
v_gene: TRBV15
d_gene: TRBD1
len: 14
CDR3aa: CATSKGGYADTQYF
CDR3nt: TGTGCCACCAGCAAAGGGGGCTACGCAGATACGCAGTATTTT

j_gene: TRBJ1-1
abundance: few
v_gene: TRBV7-7
d_gene: TRBD1
len: 13
CDR3aa: CASSPDRDTEAFF
CDR3nt: TGTGCTAGCAGCCCCGACAGGGACACTGAAGCTTTCTTT

j_gene: TRBJ1-3
abundance: NA
v_gene: TRBV28
d_gene: NA
len: 14
CDR3aa: CASSLTNSGNTIYF
CDR3nt: TGTGCCAGCAGTTTGACCAACTCTGGAAACACCATATATTTT

j_gene: TRBJ2-1
abundance: NA
v_gene: TRBV5-1
d_gene: NA
len: 14
CDR3aa: CASSLELGRNEQFF
CDR3nt: TGCGCCAGCAGCTTGGAGCTAGGGAGGAATGAGCAGTTCTTC

j_gene: TRBJ2-2
abundance: many
v_gene: TRBV27
d_gene: NA
len: 16
CDR3aa: CASSFSGAANTGELFF
CDR3nt: TGTGCCAGCAGTTTCTCGGGGGCCGCCAACACCGGGGAGCTGTTTTTT

j_gene: TRBJ1-2
abundance: NA
v_gene: TRBV30
d_gene: NA
len: 12
CDR3aa: CAWSASNYGYTF
CDR3nt: TGTGCCTGGAGTGCCTCTAACTATGGCTACACCTTC